This T cell receptor (beta chain) was identified in a study of T cells and copy number aberrations in small-cell lung cancer. Study-wide points: Between about 79.9-97.7% of clones were confined to one tumor region.

Sequenced by immunoSEQ multiplex PCR; TCRdb stores in-frame clones only, minus some. The table includes over 6,000 clones, around 77% detected once. As to this clone: What it binds is unknown.

No donor received preoperative chemotherapy or radiotherapy, or immunotherapy before or after surgery. Donors were all either smokers or heavy second-hand smokers. V shed 5 bases, J shed 4 bases, and the junction held 3 bases outside the gene matches. The CDR3 is made up of 14 amino acids. Germline-derived CDR1 and CDR2 are SEHNR and FQNEAQ (reference sequence). The specimen was tumor tissue. The J gene is TRBJ1-3, the V gene TRBV7-9, with 9 bases matching TRBD1. The TCR originated in a middle-aged man with small cell lung cancer. The CDR3 here is CASSRTGVGNTIYF. The DNA for the CDR3 is TGTGCCAGCAGCCGGACAGGGGTAGGAAACACCATATATTTT.